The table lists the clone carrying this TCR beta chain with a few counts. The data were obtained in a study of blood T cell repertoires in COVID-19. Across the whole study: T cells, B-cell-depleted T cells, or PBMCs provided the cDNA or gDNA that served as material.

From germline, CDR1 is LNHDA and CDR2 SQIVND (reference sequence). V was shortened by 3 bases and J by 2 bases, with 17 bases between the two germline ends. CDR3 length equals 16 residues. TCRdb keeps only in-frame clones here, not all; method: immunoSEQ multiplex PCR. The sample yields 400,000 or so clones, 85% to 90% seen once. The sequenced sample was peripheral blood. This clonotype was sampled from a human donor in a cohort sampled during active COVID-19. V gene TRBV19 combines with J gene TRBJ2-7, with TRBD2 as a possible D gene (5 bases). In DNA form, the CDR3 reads TGTGCCAGTAGTATGGAGGCTCACGTGGGAACCTACGAGCAGTACTTC. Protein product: CASSMEAHVGTYEQYF.